This T cell receptor beta chain appears in the sequencing data of a study of cytomegalovirus exposure and HLA in healthy donors. The protocol was immunoSEQ multiplex PCR, while the TCRdb copy is restricted to in-frame clones and leaves out a portion. The sample holds about 95,000 clones, about 85% seen once. The clonotype originates from a young man in good health and CMV-seropositive. The sample consisted of PBMCs.

In DNA form, the CDR3 reads TGTGCCAGCAGCTTCGGAGGGATCTCGTATGAGCAGTTCTTC. Translating it yields CASSFGGISYEQFF. The chain combines TRBV7-9 with TRBJ2-1, with D perhaps TRBD2 (6 bases). V gave up 3 bases and J gave up 8 bases, with 14 bases separating them. Germline CDR1 is SEHNR and CDR2 is FQNEAQ (reference sequence). The length of the CDR3 is 14 residues.